This T cell receptor (beta chain) emerged from a study of CD8 T cells in ankylosing spondylitis. A note on this clonotype: The antigen remains undetermined.

The CDR3 runs 17 residues. V dropped 1 base and J dropped 8; count of bases not matched to a gene: 13. Germline V gene sequence: CDR1 SGHNT, CDR2 YENEEA. Findings and limits, study-wide: Blood from ankylosing spondylitis patients appeared to carry a characteristic eight-variant TCR beta motif.

Each CDR3 protein gets one entry after TCRdb re-called the 5' RACE reads with MiXCR. Altogether around 330,000 distinct CDR3 sequences are present, roughly 11% being singletons, with the ten largest covering about a tenth. Sequenced material: blood, either unsorted or a sorted T cell fraction (not recorded which). The chain is built from TRBV11-3 and TRBJ2-1, with TRBD2 matching 8 bases. The clonotype was recovered from a female donor with ankylosing spondylitis or in good health (not recorded which). The CDR3 sequence is CASSLGATAGEWDEQFF. The CDR3 bases are TGTGCCAGCAGCTTAGGGGCAACAGCGGGAGAATGGGATGAGCAGTTCTTC.